These 20 T cell receptor beta chains originate from one sample sequenced in a study of shared clonotypes between healthy human individuals. The repertoire was sequenced with immunoSEQ multiplex PCR; TCRdb's copy has only in-frame clones and lacks some. The table records 600,000 to 750,000 clones, less than 80% of them present only once. The sample taken for sequencing was memory CD4+ T cells sorted from blood. The subset was: CD45RA-negative fraction. These receptors were collected from a woman younger than 45 in good health.

This chain joins TRBV27 and TRBJ2-1; perhaps D is TRBD1 or TRBD2 (5 bases each). Germline values: CDR1 MNHEY, CDR2 SMNVEV (reference sequence). The CDR3 runs to 14 residues. Trimming shortened V by 3 bases and J by 6 bases, and 12 bases separated the two germline ends. The DNA of the CDR3 is TGTGCCAGCAGTTTGGGGGTTAGGGCCAATGAGCAGTTCTTC. Protein sequence: CASSLGVRANEQFF.

The rearrangement links TRBV5-1 to TRBJ1-1; TRBD1 matches at 10 bases. The CDR3 contains 15 residues. Unmatched junction bases numbered 4, after V lost 4 bases and J lost 1 base. Germline lookup yields CDR1 SGHRS and CDR2 YFSETQ. The CDR3 region is CASSRWTGGNTEAFF. Here the CDR3 DNA reads TGCGCCAGCAGCAGATGGACAGGGGGGAACACTGAAGCTTTCTTT.

V usage is TRBV6-5 and J usage is TRBJ2-7; D gene ambiguous. Germline CDR1 and CDR2: MNHEY and SVGAGI. The ends were cut back, 7 bases at V and 2 bases at J, with 6 bases in the middle. This CDR3 comprises 11 residues. For the CDR3, the DNA is TGTGCCAGCACTGACACCTACGAGCAGTACTTC. Protein sequence: CASTDTYEQYF.

V and J are TRBV28 and TRBJ2-3; 7 nucleotides agree with TRBD2. V was pared by 2 bases and J by 3 bases, with 2 bases of the junction left unmatched. Germline CDR1 MDHEN, CDR2 SYDVKM. This CDR3 contains 14 residues. The CDR3 nucleotides read TGTGCCAGCAGTTTAGTCGGGGGGACAGATACGCAGTATTTT. It encodes CASSLVGGTDTQYF.

This clone was seen only once. V and J are TRBV19 and TRBJ1-1, with 9 bases aligning to TRBD1. Trimming removed 3 bases from V and 3 bases from J; junction bases left unmatched: 2. The CDR3 extends over 14 amino acids. Germline CDR1 reads LNHDA; CDR2 reads SQIVND (reference sequence). Here the CDR3 reads CASSIDRGYTEAFF. The CDR3 nucleotides are TGTGCCAGTAGTATTGACAGGGGGTACACTGAAGCTTTCTTT.

The chain couples TRBV15 to TRBJ2-1; D unresolved. Trimming removed 2 bases from V and 0 bases from J, with 11 bases in between. This CDR3 region has 16 residues. The germline V gene encodes CDR1 LNHNV and CDR2 YYDKDF (reference sequence). CDR3 coding DNA: TGTGCCACCAGCAGACAAGTCCCGAGCTCCTACAATGAGCAGTTCTTC. Translating gives CATSRQVPSSYNEQFF.

This rearrangement joins TRBV6-6 to TRBJ2-7; TRBD1 agrees at 7 bases. Germline V gene sequence: CDR1 MNHNY, CDR2 SVGAGI (reference sequence). V was clipped by 6 bases and J by 0 bases; unmatched bases: 5. The CDR3 runs 14 residues. The CDR3 loop is CASRRDRSSYEQYF. As DNA, the CDR3 is TGTGCCAGCAGAAGGGACAGAAGCTCCTACGAGCAGTACTTC.

The gene calls are TRBV7-2 and TRBJ1-1; a weak D match, TRBD1 (6 bases). CDR1 is SGHTA, CDR2 FQGNSA, per germline. The ends were cut back, 5 bases at V and 4 bases at J, with 17 bases in the middle. The CDR3 has 15 residues. CDR3: CASSPALQGTTEAFF. The CDR3 DNA sequence: TGTGCCAGCAGCCCCGCCCTACAGGGTACCACTGAAGCTTTCTTT.

The chain recombines TRBV28 with TRBJ1-3, with TRBD1 matching 8 bases. The CDR3 covers 14 residues. V trimming: 2 bases; J trimming: 8 bases; junction bases outside the gene matches: 5. Per the germline V gene, CDR1 is MDHEN and CDR2 is SYDVKM. DNA of the CDR3: TGTGCCAGCAGTTTACAGGGGGCCCGATACACCATATATTTT. Protein sequence: CASSLQGARYTIYF.

The CDR3 protein is CASSDTGQRTDTQYF. CDR3 nucleotides: TGTGCCAGCAGTGACACGGGACAGCGCACAGATACGCAGTATTTT. The chain links TRBV28 to TRBJ2-3, with 7 nucleotides matching TRBD1. From germline, CDR1 is MDHEN and CDR2 SYDVKM. CDR3 length: 15 amino acids. Losses at the gene ends were 5 bases for V and 1 base for J; bases not matched to a gene: 6.

This clone has more than one count but fewer than ten. In DNA, the CDR3 is TGTGCCAGCAGTGGTCGATCGGCTAGCGGGAGGGATGAGCAGTACTTC. It codes for CASSGRSASGRDEQYF. V gene TRBV2 combines with J gene TRBJ2-7; 12 nucleotides align to TRBD2. The CDR3 has 16 residues. The germline V gene encodes CDR1 SNHLY and CDR2 FYNNEI. J gave up 7 bases and V 4 bases, and 11 bases lay outside the gene matches.

The chain recombines TRBV5-1 with TRBJ2-5, with D perhaps being TRBD1 or TRBD2 (5 bases each). The V gene lost 4 bases and the J gene lost 4 bases, with 20 bases spanning the gap. In germline, CDR1 is SGHRS, CDR2 YFSETQ. This CDR3 comprises 16 residues. The DNA of the CDR3 is TGCGCCAGCAGCCCGGCGCAGGGCGGGCATGTAGAGACCCAGTACTTC. It encodes CASSPAQGGHVETQYF. The whole variable domain, filled in from reference TRBV5-1 and TRBJ2-5, reads KAGVTQTPRYLIKTRGQQVTLSCSPISGHRSVSWYQQTPGQGLQFLFEYFSETQRNKGNFPGRFSGRQFSNSRSEMNVSTLELGDSALYLCASSPAQGGHVETQYFGPGTRLLVL.

The J gene is TRBJ2-1, the V gene TRBV6-6; D remains ambiguous. The germline CDR1 and CDR2 sequences are MNHNY and SVGAGI (reference sequence). The CDR3 extends over 11 amino acids. Trimming stripped 2 bases from V and 8 bases from J, with 4 bases between. The CDR3 DNA reads as TGTGCCAGCAGTTACGGCTATGAGCAGTTCTTC. Translating gives CASSYGYEQFF.

This clone showed up just a few times. Additional DNA sequences in this sample encode the identical CDR3. This rearrangement joins TRBV18 to TRBJ2-7, with no clear D. The germline V gene has CDR1 KGHSH and CDR2 LQKENI. Trimming pared 4 bases from V and 3 bases from J, leaving 13 bases between. This CDR3 comprises 14 residues. CDR3: CASSLEVDGYEQYF. In nucleotides, the CDR3 is TGTGCCAGCTCACTCGAGGTGGACGGCTACGAGCAGTACTTC. Full variable domain (outside the CDR3, taken from reference TRBV18 and TRBJ2-7): NAGVMQNPRHLVRRRGQEARLRCSPMKGHSHVYWYRQLPEEGLKFMVYLQKENIIDESGMPKERFSAEFPKEGPSILRIQQVVRGDSAAYFCASSLEVDGYEQYFGPGTRLTVT.

The chain uses TRBV28 and TRBJ1-1, with D perhaps matching TRBD1 (5 bases). The CDR3 has 15 amino acids. V lost 5 bases and J lost 4, with 17 bases in between. Germline V gives CDR1 MDHEN, CDR2 SYDVKM. For the CDR3, the DNA is TGTGCCAGCAGTATCGGGGGAGCAGGGAGCACTGAAGCTTTCTTT. It specifies CASSIGGAGSTEAFF. Looking up the rest from reference TRBV28 and TRBJ1-1 gives the full variable domain: DVKVTQSSRYLVKRTGEKVFLECVQDMDHENMFWYRQDPGLGLRLIYFSYDVKMKEKGDIPEGYSVSREKKERFSLILESASTNQTSMYLCASSIGGAGSTEAFFGQGTRLTVV.

The chain is built from TRBV5-5 and TRBJ2-1; the D is unclear. The germline V gene has CDR1 SGHKS and CDR2 YYEKEE (reference sequence). This CDR3 is 12 amino acids long. Trimming cost V 1 base and J 14 bases, with 13 bases left between them. The CDR3 DNA sequence: TGTGCCAGCAGCTTGTTGGAGCACGCAAAGTTCTTC. Encoded protein: CASSLLEHAKFF.

The chain combines TRBV28 with TRBJ1-2; D uncertain. V was trimmed by 3 bases and J by 14 bases, leaving 13 bases between them. This CDR3 contains 11 residues. Germline assignment: CDR1 MDHEN and CDR2 SYDVKM. The CDR3 here is CASSLARVKTF. CDR3 bases: TGTGCCAGCAGTTTGGCACGCGTCAAAACCTTC.

V and J are TRBV28 and TRBJ2-7; weak D call: TRBD2 (7 bases). Germline loops: CDR1 MDHEN, CDR2 SYDVKM. V shed 8 bases and J shed 7 bases, with 12 bases lying between them. The length of the CDR3 is 11 residues. CDR3 region: CASRRGGEQYF. The CDR3 DNA reads as TGTGCCAGCCGTAGGGGGGGGGAGCAGTACTTC.

For this clone: Since a much larger clone is just one base distant, this may be a read error. The chain combines TRBV7-9 with TRBJ2-7, with 7 bases matching TRBD1. The CDR3 runs 12 residues. CDR1 and CDR2 (germline): SEHNR, FQNEAQ (reference sequence). The CDR3 region has the DNA TGTGCCGGCAGCTTAGCAGGGGGCGAGCAGTACTTC. As protein: CAGSLAGGEQYF. The full variable domain, in which reference TRBV7-9 and TRBJ2-7 provide the parts outside the CDR3, is DTGVSQNPRHKITKRGQNVTFRCDPISEHNRLYWYRQTLGQGPEFLTYFQNEAQLEKSRLLSDRFSAERPKGSFSTLEIQRTEQGDSAMYLCAGSLAGGEQYFGPGTRLTVT.

The chain joins TRBV2 to TRBJ2-2; 12 bases are a match to TRBD2. J gave up 6 bases and V 0 bases, and 2 bases lay outside the gene matches. The CDR3 extends over 16 amino acids. Germline CDR1 reads SNHLY; CDR2 reads FYNNEI. CDR3 nucleotide sequence: TGTGCCAGCAGTGAAGCGCCTAGCGGGAGGGCCGGGGAGCTGTTTTTT. As protein: CASSEAPSGRAGELFF.